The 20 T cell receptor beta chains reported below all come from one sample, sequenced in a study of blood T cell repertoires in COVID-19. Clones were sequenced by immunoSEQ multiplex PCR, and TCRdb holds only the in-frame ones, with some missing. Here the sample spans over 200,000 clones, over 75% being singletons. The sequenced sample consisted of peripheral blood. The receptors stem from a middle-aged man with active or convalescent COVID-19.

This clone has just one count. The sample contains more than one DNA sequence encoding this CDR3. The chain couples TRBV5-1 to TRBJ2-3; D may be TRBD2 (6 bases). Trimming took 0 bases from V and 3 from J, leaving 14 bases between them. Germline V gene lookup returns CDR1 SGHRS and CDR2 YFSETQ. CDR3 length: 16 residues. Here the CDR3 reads CASSLGLADSTDTQYF. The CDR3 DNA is TGCGCCAGCAGCTTGGGGTTAGCGGATTCGACAGATACGCAGTATTTT.

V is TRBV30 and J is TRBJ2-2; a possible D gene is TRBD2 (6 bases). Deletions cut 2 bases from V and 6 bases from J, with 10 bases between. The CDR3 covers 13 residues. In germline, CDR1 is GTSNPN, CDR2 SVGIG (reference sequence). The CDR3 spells CAWSPTRAGELFF. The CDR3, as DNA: TGTGCCTGGAGTCCGACTAGAGCCGGGGAGCTGTTTTTT.

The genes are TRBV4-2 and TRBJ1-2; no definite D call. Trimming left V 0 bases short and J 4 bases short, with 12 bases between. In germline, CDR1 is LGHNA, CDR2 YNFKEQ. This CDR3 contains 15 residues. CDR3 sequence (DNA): TGTGCCAGCAGCCAAGATCTCGGCGGGGTCTATGGCTACACCTTC. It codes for CASSQDLGGVYGYTF.

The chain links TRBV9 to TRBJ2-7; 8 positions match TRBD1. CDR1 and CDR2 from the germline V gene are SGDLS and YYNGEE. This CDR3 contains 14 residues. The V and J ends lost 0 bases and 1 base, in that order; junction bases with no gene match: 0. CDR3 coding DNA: TGTGCCAGCAGCGTAGGGGACAGGTCCTACGAGCAGTACTTC. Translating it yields CASSVGDRSYEQYF.

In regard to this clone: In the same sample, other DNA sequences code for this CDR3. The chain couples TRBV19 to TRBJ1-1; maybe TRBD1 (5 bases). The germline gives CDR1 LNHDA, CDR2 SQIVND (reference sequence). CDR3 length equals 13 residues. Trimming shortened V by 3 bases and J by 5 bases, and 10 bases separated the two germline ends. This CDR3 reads CASSIRRGTEAFF. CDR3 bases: TGTGCCAGTAGTATCAGGAGGGGTACTGAAGCTTTCTTT. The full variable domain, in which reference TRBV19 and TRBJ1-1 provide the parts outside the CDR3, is DGGITQSPKYLFRKEGQNVTLSCEQNLNHDAMYWYRQDPGQGLRLIYYSQIVNDFQKGDIAEGYSVSREKKESFPLTVTSAQKNPTAFYLCASSIRRGTEAFFGQGTRLTVV.

CDR3 DNA sequence: TGTGCCAGCAGCCGGAACAGGGACGAGCAGTACTTC. Protein sequence: CASSRNRDEQYF. The J gene is TRBJ2-7, the V gene TRBV11-2, with TRBD1 as a possible D gene (6 bases). With 5 bases removed from V and 5 bases from J, the gap between germline ends came to 10 bases. CDR3 length: 12 amino acids. CDR1 is SGHAT, CDR2 FQNNGV, per germline.

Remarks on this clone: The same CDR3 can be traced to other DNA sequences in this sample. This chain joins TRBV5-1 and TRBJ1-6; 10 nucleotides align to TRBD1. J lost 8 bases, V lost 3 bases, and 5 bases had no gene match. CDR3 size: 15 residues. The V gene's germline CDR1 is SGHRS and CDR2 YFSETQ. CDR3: CASSYSGTGDSPLHF. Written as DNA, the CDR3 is TGCGCCAGCAGCTATTCCGGGACAGGGGATTCACCCCTCCACTTT.

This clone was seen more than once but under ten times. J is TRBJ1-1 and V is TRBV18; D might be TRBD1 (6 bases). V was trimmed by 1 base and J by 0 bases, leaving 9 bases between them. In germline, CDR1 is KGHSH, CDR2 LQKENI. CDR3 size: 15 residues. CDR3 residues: CASSPLDSLNTEAFF. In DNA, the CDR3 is TGTGCCAGCTCACCACTGGACAGTTTGAACACTGAAGCTTTCTTT.

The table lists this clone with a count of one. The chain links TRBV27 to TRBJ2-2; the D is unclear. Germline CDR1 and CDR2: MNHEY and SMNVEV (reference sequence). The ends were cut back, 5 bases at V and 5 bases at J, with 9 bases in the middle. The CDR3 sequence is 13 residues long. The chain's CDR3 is CASSRQVTGELFF. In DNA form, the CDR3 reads TGTGCCAGCAGTCGCCAGGTTACCGGGGAGCTGTTTTTT.

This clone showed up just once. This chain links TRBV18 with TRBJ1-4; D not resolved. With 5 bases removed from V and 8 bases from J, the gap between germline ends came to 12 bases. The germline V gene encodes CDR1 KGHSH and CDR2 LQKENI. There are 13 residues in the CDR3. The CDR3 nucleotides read TGTGCCAGCTCAAGCGGTTGGGAAGAAAAACTGTTTTTT. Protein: CASSSGWEEKLFF. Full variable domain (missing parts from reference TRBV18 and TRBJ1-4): NAGVMQNPRHLVRRRGQEARLRCSPMKGHSHVYWYRQLPEEGLKFMVYLQKENIIDESGMPKERFSAEFPKEGPSILRIQQVVRGDSAAYFCASSSGWEEKLFFGSGTQLSVL.

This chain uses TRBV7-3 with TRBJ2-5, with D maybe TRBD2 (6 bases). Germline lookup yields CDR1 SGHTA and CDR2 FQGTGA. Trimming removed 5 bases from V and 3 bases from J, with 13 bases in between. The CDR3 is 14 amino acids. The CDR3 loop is CASSPGTFEETQYF. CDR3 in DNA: TGTGCCAGCAGCCCTGGGACTTTCGAAGAGACCCAGTACTTC.

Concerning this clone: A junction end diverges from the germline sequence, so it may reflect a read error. This CDR3 reads CASSSESGSYYEQFF. CDR3 nucleotides: TGTGCCAGCAGCTCCGAAAGCGGGAGCTACTATGAGCAGTTCTTC. The chain carries TRBV11-2 and TRBJ2-1; 8 bases are shared with TRBD2. From germline, CDR1 is SGHAT and CDR2 FQNNGV. The CDR3 is made up of 15 amino acids.

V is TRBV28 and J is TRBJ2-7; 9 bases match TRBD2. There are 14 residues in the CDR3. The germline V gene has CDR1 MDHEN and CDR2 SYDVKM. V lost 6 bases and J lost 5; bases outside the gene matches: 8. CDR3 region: CASSYGTSLNEQYF. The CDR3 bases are TGTGCCAGCAGCTATGGGACTAGCTTGAACGAGCAGTACTTC.

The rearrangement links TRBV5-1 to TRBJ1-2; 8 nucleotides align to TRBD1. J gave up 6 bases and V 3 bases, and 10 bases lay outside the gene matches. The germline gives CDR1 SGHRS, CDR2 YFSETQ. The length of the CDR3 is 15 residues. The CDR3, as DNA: TGCGCCAGCAGCTCCGGGACAGGCCGGTTCGATGGCTACACCTTC. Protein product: CASSSGTGRFDGYTF.

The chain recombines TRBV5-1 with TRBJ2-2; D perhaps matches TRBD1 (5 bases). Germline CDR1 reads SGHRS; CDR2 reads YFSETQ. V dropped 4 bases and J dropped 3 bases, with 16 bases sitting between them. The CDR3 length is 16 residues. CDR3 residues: CASSHAGKRDTGELFF. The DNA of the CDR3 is TGCGCCAGCAGCCACGCAGGGAAAAGAGACACCGGGGAGCTGTTTTTT.

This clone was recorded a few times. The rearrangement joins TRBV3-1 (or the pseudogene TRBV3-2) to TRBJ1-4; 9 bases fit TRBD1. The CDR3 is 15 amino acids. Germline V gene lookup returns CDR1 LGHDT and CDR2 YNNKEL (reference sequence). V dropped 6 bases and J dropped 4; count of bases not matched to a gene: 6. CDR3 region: CASSTGTGNNEKLFF. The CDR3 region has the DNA TGTGCCAGCAGTACCGGGACAGGGAATAATGAAAAACTGTTTTTT.

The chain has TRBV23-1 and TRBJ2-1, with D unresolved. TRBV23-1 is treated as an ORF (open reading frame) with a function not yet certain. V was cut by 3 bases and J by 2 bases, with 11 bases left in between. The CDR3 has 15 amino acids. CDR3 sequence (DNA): TGCGCCAGCAGTCATCGAGAGTTTACCTACAATGAGCAGTTCTTC. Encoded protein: CASSHREFTYNEQFF.

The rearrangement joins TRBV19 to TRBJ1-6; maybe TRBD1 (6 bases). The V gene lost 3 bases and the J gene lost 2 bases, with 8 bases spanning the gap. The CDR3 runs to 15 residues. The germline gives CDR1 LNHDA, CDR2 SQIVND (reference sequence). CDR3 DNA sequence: TGTGCCAGTAGTATCGGGGACACCTATAATTCACCCCTCCACTTT. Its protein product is CASSIGDTYNSPLHF.

The CDR3: CASSPSTPLLVSGELFF. CDR3 nucleotide sequence: TGTGCCAGCAGTCCCTCCACTCCTTTACTAGTCTCCGGGGAGCTGTTTTTT. The chain links TRBV27 to TRBJ2-2; D possibly corresponds to TRBD2 (5 bases). Deletions cut 5 bases from V and 6 bases from J, with 22 bases between. Germline V lookup: CDR1 MNHEY, CDR2 SMNVEV (reference sequence). CDR3 length equals 17 residues.

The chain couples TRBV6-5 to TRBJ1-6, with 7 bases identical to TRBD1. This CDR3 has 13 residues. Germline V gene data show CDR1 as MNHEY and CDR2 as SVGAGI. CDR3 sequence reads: CAGTDNYNSPLHF. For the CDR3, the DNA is TGTGCAGGGACAGACAACTATAATTCACCCCTCCACTTT.